The entry that follows covers one TCR beta chain sequence. Study processing details: By means of reference gene primer amplification, nucleated cell counts were estimated. The method was immunoSEQ multiplex PCR; TCRdb's version includes in-frame clones alone and lacks a portion of them. The V and J calls and clone size were taken over from that table, and D and trimming were inferred from the DNA. The table records around 200,000 clones, 75% to 85% of them present only once. Patients at the Seattle site were enrolled during active infection and followed longitudinally. CDR1 and CDR2 from the germline V gene are WSHSY and SAAADI. The length of the CDR3 is 15 residues. V dropped 2 bases and J dropped 1 base, with 11 bases sitting between them. The sample originates from a study of blood T cell repertoires in COVID-19. Across the study: Samples taken during acute and convalescent COVID-19 were collected in the United States, Italy and Spain. T cells, B-cell-depleted T cells, or PBMCs provided the cDNA or gDNA that served as material.

The chain combines TRBV10-2 with TRBJ1-1, with a weak D call TRBD1 (5 bases). Input material: peripheral blood. This clonotype originated in a woman aged 25-40 years with COVID-19, enrolled during active disease. The CDR3 DNA is TGCGCCAGCAGTGAGGCGGGACGGAGGAACACTGAAGCTTTCTTT. It specifies CASSEAGRRNTEAFF.